Listed below are T cell receptor beta chains from one sample, sequenced in a study of blood T cells in healthy people across ages. TCRdb ran MiXCR on the 5' RACE reads and lists one entry per CDR3 protein. The table has some 1.7 million distinct CDR3 sequences, 28% seen once. Sequences were obtained from blood. These receptors came from a woman in her 30s in good health. Each CDR3 is given with its conserved first and last residue. The D gene is left open where the match is weak. Size is omitted from some rows. Given values are once, few, many or a class for expanded clones.

D gene: NA
V gene: TRBV5-1
clone size: NA
J gene: TRBJ2-1
CDR3 length: 14
CDR3 protein: CASSWAGVHNEQFF
CDR3 DNA: TGCGCCAGCAGCTGGGCCGGAGTTCACAATGAGCAGTTCTTC

D gene: NA
V gene: TRBV20-1
clone size: NA
J gene: TRBJ1-5
CDR3 length: 12
CDR3 protein: CSARQTNQPQHF
CDR3 DNA: TGCAGTGCAAGACAGACCAATCAGCCCCAGCATTTT

D gene: NA
V gene: TRBV20-1
clone size: NA
J gene: TRBJ2-7
CDR3 length: 16
CDR3 protein: CSARDSWGGRPYEQYF
CDR3 DNA: TGCAGTGCTAGAGATTCTTGGGGCGGGCGACCTTACGAGCAGTACTTC

D gene: NA
V gene: TRBV12-3/TRBV12-4
clone size: NA
J gene: TRBJ1-5
CDR3 length: 14
CDR3 protein: CASSLSWDNQPQHF
CDR3 DNA: TGTGCCAGCAGTTTAAGCTGGGACAATCAGCCCCAGCATTTT

D gene: NA
V gene: TRBV24-1
clone size: NA
J gene: TRBJ2-3
CDR3 length: 17
CDR3 protein: CATSDIGGTASTDTQYF
CDR3 DNA: TGTGCCACCAGTGATATTGGAGGGACAGCTAGCACAGATACGCAGTATTTT

D gene: NA
V gene: TRBV4-3
clone size: NA
J gene: TRBJ2-7
CDR3 length: 16
CDR3 protein: CASSQGTAGLSREQYF
CDR3 DNA: TGCGCCAGCAGCCAAGGCACGGCGGGACTGTCGAGGGAGCAGTACTTC

D gene: NA
V gene: TRBV20-1
clone size: few
J gene: TRBJ2-7
CDR3 length: 15
CDR3 protein: CSASHPGESPYEQYF
CDR3 DNA: TGCAGTGCTAGCCATCCGGGGGAATCTCCCTACGAGCAGTACTTC

D gene: NA
V gene: TRBV29-1
clone size: many
J gene: TRBJ2-1
CDR3 length: 12
CDR3 protein: CSAEFFSNEQFF
CDR3 DNA: TGCAGCGCTGAATTTTTTAGCAATGAGCAGTTCTTC

D gene: NA
V gene: TRBV21-1
clone size: NA
J gene: TRBJ2-3
CDR3 length: 16
CDR3 protein: CASSKRQDPSTDTQYF
CDR3 DNA: TGTGCCAGCAGCAAACGGCAGGACCCTAGCACAGATACGCAGTATTTT

D gene: NA
V gene: TRBV3-1
clone size: few
J gene: TRBJ1-4
CDR3 length: 17
CDR3 protein: CASSQDGRAQESEKLFF
CDR3 DNA: TGTGCCAGCAGCCAAGACGGCAGGGCGCAGGAAAGTGAAAAACTGTTTTTT

D gene: NA
V gene: TRBV2
clone size: NA
J gene: TRBJ2-3
CDR3 length: 15
CDR3 protein: CASSPSGFYTDTQYF
CDR3 DNA: TGTGCCAGCAGTCCCTCGGGGTTCTACACAGATACGCAGTATTTT

D gene: NA
V gene: TRBV5-1
clone size: few
J gene: TRBJ2-7
CDR3 length: 13
CDR3 protein: CASRDVRAYEQYF
CDR3 DNA: TGCGCCTCCAGGGATGTCCGCGCCTACGAGCAGTACTTC

D gene: TRBD2
V gene: TRBV4-1
clone size: many
J gene: TRBJ2-5
CDR3 length: 15
CDR3 protein: CASSQTRGGLETQYF
CDR3 DNA: TGCGCCAGCAGCCAGACCCGGGGGGGCCTGGAGACCCAGTACTTC

D gene: TRBD2
V gene: TRBV5-5
clone size: NA
J gene: TRBJ2-1
CDR3 length: 15
CDR3 protein: CASSSGLAGAFEQFF
CDR3 DNA: TGTGCCAGCAGCTCGGGACTAGCGGGAGCATTCGAGCAGTTCTTC

D gene: NA
V gene: TRBV6-5
clone size: NA
J gene: TRBJ1-2
CDR3 length: 13
CDR3 protein: CASSYGPENGYTF
CDR3 DNA: TGTGCCAGCAGTTACGGACCCGAAAATGGCTACACCTTC

D gene: NA
V gene: TRBV18
clone size: NA
J gene: TRBJ2-3
CDR3 length: 14
CDR3 protein: CASSQPGLTDTQYF
CDR3 DNA: TGTGCCAGCTCACAACCGGGACTCACAGATACGCAGTATTTT

D gene: TRBD1
V gene: TRBV20-1
clone size: NA
J gene: TRBJ2-7
CDR3 length: 14
CDR3 protein: CSAREGTGRREQYF
CDR3 DNA: TGCAGTGCTAGAGAAGGGACAGGGAGGAGGGAGCAGTACTTC

D gene: TRBD1
V gene: TRBV28
clone size: NA
J gene: TRBJ2-7
CDR3 length: 16
CDR3 protein: CASSFRMTGAPYEQYF
CDR3 DNA: TGTGCCAGCAGTTTCCGTATGACAGGGGCCCCCTACGAGCAGTACTTC

D gene: NA
V gene: TRBV5-1
clone size: NA
J gene: TRBJ2-1
CDR3 length: 14
CDR3 protein: CASSLAWEEGEQFF
CDR3 DNA: TGCGCCAGCAGCTTGGCCTGGGAGGAGGGTGAGCAGTTCTTC

D gene: NA
V gene: TRBV7-9
clone size: NA
J gene: TRBJ1-2
CDR3 length: 15
CDR3 protein: CASTSTGGANYGYTF
CDR3 DNA: TGTGCCAGCACCTCGACGGGGGGAGCTAACTATGGCTACACCTTC

D gene: TRBD2
V gene: TRBV9
clone size: NA
J gene: TRBJ2-3
CDR3 length: 16
CDR3 protein: CASSSLGLVSTDTQYF
CDR3 DNA: TGTGCCAGCAGCTCCCTTGGACTAGTCAGCACAGATACGCAGTATTTT

D gene: TRBD2
V gene: TRBV20-1
clone size: NA
J gene: TRBJ2-7
CDR3 length: 15
CDR3 protein: CSARDLQRGGVEQYF
CDR3 DNA: TGCAGTGCTAGAGATCTCCAACGGGGGGGCGTCGAGCAGTACTTC

D gene: TRBD1
V gene: TRBV4-3
clone size: NA
J gene: TRBJ2-5
CDR3 length: 15
CDR3 protein: CASSQGTGLEETQYF
CDR3 DNA: TGCGCCAGCAGCCAAGGGACAGGGTTGGAAGAGACCCAGTACTTC

D gene: NA
V gene: TRBV10-3
clone size: many
J gene: TRBJ2-7
CDR3 length: 13
CDR3 protein: CAISELDSYEQYF
CDR3 DNA: TGTGCCATCAGTGAGTTGGACAGCTACGAGCAGTACTTC

D gene: NA
V gene: TRBV5-1
clone size: NA
J gene: TRBJ2-5
CDR3 length: 9
CDR3 protein: CANRSRQYF
CDR3 DNA: TGCGCCAACCGAAGCAGGCAGTACTTC

D gene: NA
V gene: TRBV7-9
clone size: NA
J gene: TRBJ2-3
CDR3 length: 13
CDR3 protein: CAGSPRQAGEQYF
CDR3 DNA: TGTGCCGGTAGCCCCCGTCAAGCGGGCGAGCAGTATTTT

D gene: NA
V gene: TRBV29-1
clone size: NA
J gene: TRBJ1-1
CDR3 length: 10
CDR3 protein: CSAVKVEAFF
CDR3 DNA: TGCAGCGCCGTGAAGGTTGAAGCTTTCTTT

D gene: NA
V gene: TRBV15
clone size: few
J gene: TRBJ2-7
CDR3 length: 12
CDR3 protein: CATSGLDYEQYF
CDR3 DNA: TGTGCCACCAGCGGCCTCGACTACGAGCAGTACTTC

D gene: NA
V gene: TRBV7-2
clone size: few
J gene: TRBJ1-1
CDR3 length: 14
CDR3 protein: CASSQGLFNTEAFF
CDR3 DNA: TGTGCCAGCAGCCAGGGACTCTTCAACACTGAAGCTTTCTTT

D gene: NA
V gene: TRBV20-1
clone size: few
J gene: TRBJ2-7
CDR3 length: 13
CDR3 protein: CSALAADSYEQYF
CDR3 DNA: TGCAGTGCTTTAGCGGCAGACTCCTACGAGCAGTACTTC

D gene: NA
V gene: TRBV5-1
clone size: many
J gene: TRBJ2-7
CDR3 length: 13
CDR3 protein: CASSLEDRRQQYF
CDR3 DNA: TGCGCCAGCAGCTTGGAGGACAGACGGCAGCAGTACTTC

D gene: NA
V gene: TRBV4-1
clone size: NA
J gene: TRBJ2-2
CDR3 length: 16
CDR3 protein: CASSQDQLSNTGELFF
CDR3 DNA: TGCGCCAGCAGCCAAGATCAACTGTCGAACACCGGGGAGCTGTTTTTT

D gene: TRBD1
V gene: TRBV29-1
clone size: NA
J gene: TRBJ2-3
CDR3 length: 15
CDR3 protein: CSVEDHGTGIDTQYF
CDR3 DNA: TGCAGCGTTGAAGATCATGGGACAGGTATAGATACGCAGTATTTT

D gene: NA
V gene: TRBV5-1
clone size: few
J gene: TRBJ2-1
CDR3 length: 15
CDR3 protein: CASSSGYASYNEQFF
CDR3 DNA: TGCGCCAGCAGCTCAGGGTATGCCTCCTACAATGAGCAGTTCTTC

D gene: TRBD2
V gene: TRBV30
clone size: NA
J gene: TRBJ2-1
CDR3 length: 15
CDR3 protein: CAWSRGRETYNEQFF
CDR3 DNA: TGTGCCTGGAGTCGAGGGCGGGAGACCTACAATGAGCAGTTCTTC

D gene: TRBD1
V gene: TRBV7-2
clone size: NA
J gene: TRBJ2-1
CDR3 length: 14
CDR3 protein: CAGSSGQGSNEQFF
CDR3 DNA: TGTGCCGGCAGCTCTGGACAGGGTAGTAATGAGCAGTTCTTC

D gene: TRBD2
V gene: TRBV7-8
clone size: few
J gene: TRBJ2-1
CDR3 length: 18
CDR3 protein: CASSLATILAGAGNEQFF
CDR3 DNA: TGTGCCAGCAGCTTGGCCACGATTCTAGCGGGAGCTGGTAATGAGCAGTTCTTC

D gene: NA
V gene: TRBV2
clone size: NA
J gene: TRBJ2-7
CDR3 length: 15
CDR3 protein: CASRINLSPSYEQYF
CDR3 DNA: TGTGCCAGCAGGATTAACCTGAGTCCCTCCTACGAGCAGTACTTC

D gene: NA
V gene: TRBV3-1
clone size: NA
J gene: TRBJ1-1
CDR3 length: 12
CDR3 protein: CASSQVQGTAFF
CDR3 DNA: TGTGCCAGCAGCCAAGTTCAGGGGACGGCTTTCTTT

D gene: NA
V gene: TRBV28
clone size: once
J gene: TRBJ1-1
CDR3 length: 15
CDR3 protein: CASSPPVRRHTEAFF
CDR3 DNA: TGTGCCAGCAGTCCTCCTGTCAGGAGGCACACTGAAGCTTTCTTT

D gene: TRBD2
V gene: TRBV14
clone size: NA
J gene: TRBJ2-1
CDR3 length: 16
CDR3 protein: CVSSQVAGGLYNEQFF
CDR3 DNA: TGTGTCAGCAGCCAAGTAGCGGGGGGGCTGTACAATGAGCAGTTCTTC

D gene: TRBD1
V gene: TRBV12-5
clone size: NA
J gene: TRBJ2-5
CDR3 length: 15
CDR3 protein: CASGYGDRGTFAQYF
CDR3 DNA: TGTGCTAGTGGTTATGGCGACAGGGGTACGTTCGCCCAGTACTTC

D gene: NA
V gene: TRBV20-1
clone size: NA
J gene: TRBJ1-5
CDR3 length: 13
CDR3 protein: CSARRRPDQPQHF
CDR3 DNA: TGCAGTGCTAGAAGGCGCCCAGACCAGCCCCAGCATTTT

D gene: TRBD1
V gene: TRBV29-1
clone size: NA
J gene: TRBJ1-2
CDR3 length: 14
CDR3 protein: CSVDGTGSRYGYTF
CDR3 DNA: TGCAGCGTTGACGGGACAGGGAGTAGGTATGGCTACACCTTC

D gene: TRBD1
V gene: TRBV24-1
clone size: many
J gene: TRBJ2-1
CDR3 length: 14
CDR3 protein: CATSDRTGLNEQFF
CDR3 DNA: TGTGCCACCAGTGATCGGACAGGCCTGAATGAGCAGTTCTTC

D gene: NA
V gene: TRBV2
clone size: NA
J gene: TRBJ1-5
CDR3 length: 13
CDR3 protein: CASIGDSNQPQHF
CDR3 DNA: TGTGCCAGCATTGGGGATAGCAATCAGCCCCAGCATTTT

D gene: TRBD1
V gene: TRBV4-3
clone size: few
J gene: TRBJ1-2
CDR3 length: 18
CDR3 protein: CASSQDPANRGLGYGYTF
CDR3 DNA: TGCGCCAGCAGCCAAGACCCCGCCAACAGGGGGCTGGGCTATGGCTACACCTTC

D gene: TRBD2
V gene: TRBV5-1
clone size: NA
J gene: TRBJ2-3
CDR3 length: 16
CDR3 protein: CASSLMSGGATDTQYF
CDR3 DNA: TGCGCCAGCAGCCTTATGAGCGGGGGGGCCACAGATACGCAGTATTTT

D gene: TRBD2
V gene: TRBV6-6
clone size: NA
J gene: TRBJ2-1
CDR3 length: 13
CDR3 protein: CASSRLAFNEQFF
CDR3 DNA: TGTGCCAGCAGCAGACTAGCGTTCAATGAGCAGTTCTTC

D gene: TRBD2
V gene: TRBV7-2
clone size: many
J gene: TRBJ2-1
CDR3 length: 17
CDR3 protein: CASSLASSGRGGNELFF
CDR3 DNA: TGTGCCAGCAGCTTAGCCTCTAGCGGGAGGGGCGGCAATGAGCTGTTCTTC

D gene: NA
V gene: TRBV4-3
clone size: few
J gene: TRBJ2-7
CDR3 length: 16
CDR3 protein: CASSQDGPSLSHEQYF
CDR3 DNA: TGCGCCAGCAGCCAAGACGGGCCTAGCTTGTCCCACGAGCAGTACTTC

D gene: NA
V gene: TRBV7-3
clone size: NA
J gene: TRBJ1-2
CDR3 length: 15
CDR3 protein: CASRPRDPLDYGYTF
CDR3 DNA: TGTGCCAGCAGGCCTCGAGACCCTTTAGACTATGGTTACACCTTC

D gene: NA
V gene: TRBV20-1
clone size: many
J gene: TRBJ2-3
CDR3 length: 13
CDR3 protein: CSARGDTTDTQYF
CDR3 DNA: TGCAGTGCTAGGGGAGACACTACGGATACGCAGTATTTT

D gene: NA
V gene: TRBV3-1
clone size: NA
J gene: TRBJ2-1
CDR3 length: 15
CDR3 protein: CASSRGRLEGNEQFF
CDR3 DNA: TGTGCCAGCAGCCGAGGTCGGTTAGAGGGGAATGAGCAGTTCTTC